This entry lists 22 T cell receptor beta chains sequenced from one sample in a study of Ad26.COV2.S vaccination and SARS-CoV-2 variants. Libraries were prepared by immunoSEQ multiplex PCR; TCRdb keeps only in-frame clonotypes and omits some of them. The data contain 400,000 to 450,000 clones, over 75% of them singletons. Treatment described: roughly 19 received Ad26.COV2.S at low or high dose, single or two shots; 5 received placebo; per-sample allocation not given. It was on day 63 after the first vaccine or placebo injection that samples were taken. The sample was peripheral blood, taken in a trial of Ad26.COV2.S vaccine versus placebo. The receptor source for this set is a person between 18 and 60 years old who received the Ad26.COV2.S COVID-19 vaccine or a placebo.

The chain's CDR3 is CASSVDQASSYEQYF. DNA for the CDR3: TGTGCCAGCAGCGTCGACCAGGCGAGCTCCTACGAGCAGTACTTC. The rearrangement joins TRBV9 to TRBJ2-7; D gene uncertain. Looked up from germline, CDR1 is SGDLS and CDR2 is YYNGEE. V lost 2 bases to trimming and J lost 0 bases, with 12 bases between them. This CDR3 is built from 15 residues.

The chain has TRBV6-5 and TRBJ1-1; D unresolved. V was shortened by 0 bases and J by 1 base, with 6 bases between the two germline ends. The germline CDR1 and CDR2 sequences are MNHEY and SVGAGI. The CDR3 length is 14 residues. The CDR3 nucleotides are TGTGCCAGCAGTTACTCGGCAAAGAACACTGAAGCTTTCTTT. Protein product: CASSYSAKNTEAFF.

The CDR3 reads CASSLLTTGLGNQPQHF. The DNA for the CDR3 is TGTGCCAGCAGTTTATTAACAACAGGGTTGGGCAATCAGCCCCAGCATTTT. The chain is built from TRBV28 and TRBJ1-5; a weak D match, TRBD1 (6 bases). CDR1 and CDR2 from the germline V gene are MDHEN and SYDVKM. The V end was cut by 1 base, the J end by 2 bases, with 15 bases between. The CDR3 is 17 residues long.

The V gene is TRBV5-6, the J gene TRBJ1-3; no clear D gene. Germline CDR1 SGHDT, CDR2 YYEEEE. Trimming pared 3 bases from V and 1 base from J, leaving 8 bases between. There are 14 residues in the CDR3. The CDR3 DNA sequence: TGTGCCAGCAGCTATATCCTTTCTGGAAACACCATATATTTT. Amino acid sequence: CASSYILSGNTIYF.

The V gene is TRBV10-1, the J gene TRBJ2-7; the D is unclear. The CDR3 has 12 amino acids. From germline, CDR1 is WNHNN and CDR2 SYGVQD (reference sequence). CDR3 in amino acids: CATLSYSYEQYF. The CDR3 coding sequence is TGCGCAACCTTGTCCTACTCCTACGAGCAGTACTTC.

The V gene is TRBV5-4, the J gene TRBJ2-3; D possibly matches TRBD1 or TRBD2 (6 bases each). CDR1 and CDR2 from the germline V gene are SGHNT and YYREEE (reference sequence). Deletions cut 4 bases from V and 5 bases from J, with 23 bases between. This CDR3 comprises 17 residues. CDR3 sequence (DNA): TGTGCCAGCAGCCGCGGCGGGACTGGACAGTCAGGAGATACGCAGTATTTT. It encodes CASSRGGTGQSGDTQYF.

This chain connects TRBV9 to TRBJ1-2, with 8 bases aligning to TRBD1. The CDR3 is 15 residues long. The junction had 10 bases not matched to a gene; V was cut back by 3 bases and J by 6 bases. Germline-derived CDR1 and CDR2 are SGDLS and YYNGEE. For the CDR3, the DNA is TGTGCCAGCAGCGCGTTAGGACAGGGTATCGATGGCTACACCTTC. This translates into CASSALGQGIDGYTF. Variable domain in full (rest from reference TRBV9 and TRBJ1-2): DSGVTQTPKHLITATGQRVTLRCSPRSGDLSVYWYQQSLDQGLQFLIQYYNGEERAKGNILERFSAQQFPDLHSELNLSSLELGDSALYFCASSALGQGIDGYTFGSGTRLTVV.

The chain employs TRBV20-1 and TRBJ2-2; TRBD1 or TRBD2 may be the D gene (5 bases each). The CDR3 is 14 amino acids. CDR1 is DFQATT and CDR2 is SNEGSKA in the germline V gene (reference sequence). Trimming took 3 bases from V and 3 from J, leaving 11 bases between them. The CDR3 nucleotides are TGCAGTGCTAGTGAGGGACGGGACACCGGGGAGCTGTTTTTT. Protein: CSASEGRDTGELFF.

The chain couples TRBV6-2 or TRBV6-3 to TRBJ2-5; TRBD2 matches at 7 bases. Germline assignment: CDR1 MNHEY and CDR2 SVGEGT. V dropped 7 bases and J dropped 4; count of bases not matched to a gene: 15. There are 16 residues in the CDR3. The CDR3, as DNA: TGTGCCAGCAACCCCGGGGAATGGCGGGAGTTAGAGACCCAGTACTTC. Translated: CASNPGEWRELETQYF.

The table lists this clone with a few counts. V and J are TRBV9 and TRBJ1-2; TRBD1 aligns across 9 bases. The V gene end was trimmed by 4 bases and the J gene end by 0 bases; junction bases not matched to a gene: 7. The length of the CDR3 is 16 residues. The germline CDR1 and CDR2 sequences are SGDLS and YYNGEE. The CDR3 DNA sequence: TGTGCCAGCAGCCCAAGACAGGGGGGAACTAACTATGGCTACACCTTC. Translating gives CASSPRQGGTNYGYTF.

J is TRBJ2-7 and V is TRBV7-2; TRBD1 aligns across 12 bases. In germline, CDR1 is SGHTA, CDR2 FQGNSA. The V gene end was trimmed by 5 bases and the J gene end by 6 bases; junction bases not matched to a gene: 5. CDR3 size: 14 residues. The CDR3 loop is CASSPPGQGAEQYF. The CDR3 region has the DNA TGTGCCAGCAGCCCTCCGGGACAGGGGGCCGAGCAGTACTTC.

The rearrangement uses TRBV7-9 and TRBJ2-1; D not certain. The CDR3 is made up of 9 amino acids. V shed 10 bases and J shed 15 bases, with 13 bases lying between them. Looked up from germline, CDR1 is SEHNR and CDR2 is FQNEAQ (reference sequence). In DNA form, the CDR3 reads TGTGCCACCGAAACGGAGTTGTTCTTC. As protein: CATETELFF.

J is TRBJ2-1 and V is TRBV19; tentatively, D is TRBD1 or TRBD2 (5 bases each). This CDR3 is built from 16 residues. V lost 0 bases to trimming and J lost 4 bases, with 13 bases between them. Per germline, CDR1 LNHDA and CDR2 SQIVND (reference sequence). CDR3 in amino acids: CASSIDLGGPYNEQFF. CDR3 nucleotide sequence: TGTGCCAGTAGTATAGATCTTGGGGGTCCGTACAATGAGCAGTTCTTC.

This clone was found once. The rearrangement links TRBV18 to TRBJ2-1; 7 positions match TRBD1. V dropped 4 bases and J dropped 2; count of bases not matched to a gene: 5. The CDR3 sequence is 15 residues long. Germline-derived CDR1 and CDR2 are KGHSH and LQKENI. The CDR3: CASSLPGQTYNEQFF. In nucleotides, the CDR3 is TGTGCCAGCTCACTACCGGGACAGACCTACAATGAGCAGTTCTTC.

For this clone: Compared with germline, one end of the junction differs, possibly owing to a read error. The chain's CDR3 is CASGFGGTAGGYTF. In DNA form, the CDR3 reads TGTGCTAGCGGTTTCGGCGGGACAGCCGGGGGCTACACCTTC. The V call is TRBV12-5, the J call TRBJ1-2, with 7 bases lining up with TRBD1. The CDR3 has 14 residues. Per the germline V gene, CDR1 is LGHNT and CDR2 is FRNRAP.

The chain uses TRBV19 and TRBJ1-4; possibly TRBD1 for D (5 bases). The CDR3 length is 14 residues. Germline CDR1 LNHDA, CDR2 SQIVND (reference sequence). V was clipped by 4 bases and J by 5 bases, with 11 bases between them. The CDR3 here is CASSKGDTNEKLFF. The DNA of the CDR3 is TGTGCCAGTAGTAAAGGGGATACAAATGAAAAACTGTTTTTT. Complete variable domain (other parts from reference TRBV19 and TRBJ1-4): DGGITQSPKYLFRKEGQNVTLSCEQNLNHDAMYWYRQDPGQGLRLIYYSQIVNDFQKGDIAEGYSVSREKKESFPLTVTSAQKNPTAFYLCASSKGDTNEKLFFGSGTQLSVL.

The V and J genes are TRBV9 and TRBJ2-1; no clear D. Germline CDR1 is SGDLS and CDR2 is YYNGEE. Trimming pared 3 bases from V and 2 bases from J, leaving 9 bases between. This CDR3 region has 14 residues. CDR3 region: CASSADGTYNEQFF. In nucleotides, the CDR3 is TGTGCCAGCAGCGCCGACGGAACCTACAATGAGCAGTTCTTC.

The chain uses TRBV15 and TRBJ1-1, with 8 nucleotides matching TRBD1. This CDR3 has 14 amino acids. Germline CDR1 reads LNHNV; CDR2 reads YYDKDF (reference sequence). Germline trimming cut 5 bases from V and 1 base from J; bases unmatched to any gene: 3. In nucleotides, the CDR3 is TGTGCCACCAGCCTGGACAGGGCGAACACTGAAGCTTTCTTT. This gives the protein CATSLDRANTEAFF.

The sample holds a few counts of this clone. The chain recombines TRBV4-1 with TRBJ1-5; D ambiguous. Trimming removed 4 bases at V and 5 bases at J, with 12 bases between. The germline CDR1 and CDR2 sequences are MGHRA and YSYEKL. CDR3 length: 14 residues. The chain's CDR3 is CASSLNSVDQPQHF. As DNA, the CDR3 is TGCGCCAGCAGCCTCAACAGCGTGGATCAGCCCCAGCATTTT.

This clone has a single count. This sequence joins TRBV5-6 and TRBJ2-2; D possibly matches TRBD1 or TRBD2 (7 bases each). The germline V gene encodes CDR1 SGHDT and CDR2 YYEEEE. The CDR3 is 14 residues long. Trimming took 7 bases from V and 4 from J, leaving 14 bases between them. DNA for the CDR3: TGTGCCAGCTCCCCAGGGGGGGGCACCGGGGAGCTGTTTTTT. This codes for CASSPGGGTGELFF.

This clone occurred once. The CDR3 nucleotides are TGTGCCAGCAGCTCGAGGACTAGCGGGAGCTATGAGCAGTTCTTC. Encoded protein: CASSSRTSGSYEQFF. The chain has TRBV5-4 and TRBJ2-1; 13 nucleotides line up with TRBD2. The CDR3 extends over 15 amino acids. The V segment lost 3 bases and the J segment 8 bases; nucleotides outside the gene matches: 5. In germline, CDR1 is SGHNT, CDR2 YYREEE (reference sequence).

The J gene is TRBJ2-1, the V gene TRBV5-1; weak D call: TRBD2 (6 bases). V lost 1 base, J lost 7 bases, and 15 bases lay in between. The CDR3 runs to 15 residues. Germline loops: CDR1 SGHRS, CDR2 YFSETQ. CDR3 amino acids: CASSLYGSETNEQFF. CDR3 in DNA: TGCGCCAGCAGCTTGTACGGGAGTGAAACAAATGAGCAGTTCTTC.